The TCR beta chain described here comes from a study of CD8+ T cells in alopecia areata. V was pared by 7 bases and J by 2 bases, with 11 bases between. CDR1 and CDR2 (germline): SQVTM, ANQGSEA. This CDR3 has 12 amino acids. Sequencing relied on a cDNA template that was reverse transcribed from extracted RNA. The assay was immunoSEQ multiplex PCR, and TCRdb's table has in-frame clones only and misses some. Of approximately 150,000 clones detected, 55% appear once; the ten largest clones hold less than 5%. This rearrangement joins TRBV29-1 to TRBJ1-1; no firm D call. The TCR comes from a human donor in good health. Sequenced input: CD4+ T cells sorted from blood. The CDR3 sequence: CSASSGNTEAFF. The CDR3 coding sequence is TGCAGCGCTTCTTCTGGTAACACTGAAGCTTTCTTT.